These T cell receptor beta chains were read from a single sample in a study of control samples from healthy donors and cancer patients. Only in-frame clones appear in the TCRdb table, and some are missing; sequencing was by immunoSEQ multiplex PCR. The table includes approximately 70,000 clones, under 90% detected once. The sample taken for sequencing was PBMCs. The receptors were gathered from a man aged 55 to 70 with lung cancer. Each CDR3 is given with its conserved first and last residue. The order of the fields is V gene, J gene, clone size, CDR3 length, CDR3 protein. Clone size is not always given. Where it is, it says once, few, many or a class for expanded clones.

>TRBV15|TRBJ1-5|-|14
CATSRGEINQPQHF
>TRBV12-3/TRBV12-4|TRBJ1-5|-|12
CASSLFRQPQHF
>TRBV5-1|TRBJ2-7|-|14
CASGWTGEAREQYF
>TRBV11-3|TRBJ2-5|-|15
CASSQWQGRDETQYF
>TRBV30|TRBJ1-1|-|13
CACSAVLVTEAFF
>TRBV4-1|TRBJ2-1|-|14
CASSQVRSYNEQFF
>TRBV4-1|TRBJ1-2|-|16
CASSPPHATGQEGYTF
>TRBV3-1/TRBV3-2|TRBJ1-4|-|18
CASSRGQPNPPYEEKLFF
>TRBV3-1/TRBV3-2|TRBJ1-1|-|15
CASSRHGGQNTEAFF
>TRBV4-1|TRBJ1-3|-|17
CASSQEGVGDSGNTIYF
>TRBV5-1|TRBJ1-4|-|14
CASGTGQTNEKLFF
>TRBV6-2/TRBV6-3|TRBJ2-1|few|13
CASSYTYYNEQFF
>TRBV7-3|TRBJ2-5|-|13
CASSRTTQETQYF
>TRBV18|TRBJ1-5|-|15
CASSPDRVSNQPQHF
>TRBV30|TRBJ2-1|-|17
CAWSVGTSGRINNEQFF
>TRBV14|TRBJ2-1|-|16
CASSHGLRGSYNEQFF
>TRBV2|TRBJ2-3|once|14
CASTYSGGLDTQYF
>TRBV5-8|TRBJ2-5|-|16
CASSLGVAGSQETQYF
>TRBV12-3/TRBV12-4|TRBJ2-4|-|13
CASSSNGWNIQYF
>TRBV7-3|TRBJ2-3|-|12
CASSLDTDTQYF
>TRBV10-3|TRBJ2-3|-|9
CATGTPQYF
>TRBV5-4|TRBJ1-1|-|14
CASSLARGGTEAFF
>TRBV5-1|TRBJ1-2|-|14
CASSSGWGENGYTF
>TRBV6-5|TRBJ1-1|-|11
CASTENTEAFF
>TRBV7-9|TRBJ1-4|-|15
CASSLASRGAEKLFF
>TRBV30|TRBJ2-1|-|12
CAWGGSTGEQFF
>TRBV24-1|TRBJ2-3|-|16
CATSDAGTGDTDTQYF
>TRBV7-6|TRBJ1-1|-|17
CASSLGQGAWTNTEAFF
>TRBV6-5|TRBJ1-1|-|14
CASSPGQGNTEAFF
>TRBV11-2|TRBJ2-5|-|15
CASREKGQSWETQYF
>TRBV4-1|TRBJ2-3|few|15
CASSKGTSVADTQYF
>TRBV10-2|TRBJ1-1|-|12
CASSLRGTEAFF
>TRBV29-1|TRBJ1-4|-|13
CSVEGTGDEKLFF
>TRBV6-4|TRBJ1-5|-|14
CASDTTGVGQPQHF
>TRBV5-5|TRBJ1-1|-|14
CASSLLTGATEAFF
>TRBV7-9|TRBJ2-5|few|14
CASSFNTLRETQYF
>TRBV11-2|TRBJ1-2|-|15
CASSLGSQDFYGYTF
>TRBV21-1|TRBJ2-5|-|14
CASRDTGGQETQYF
>TRBV20-1|TRBJ1-1|few|11
CSACPGAEAFF
>TRBV2|TRBJ2-5|-|12
CASSQGVETQYF
>TRBV5-1|TRBJ2-1|-|13
CASRKTGDNEQFF
>TRBV29-1|TRBJ1-2|-|12
CSVEGVNYGYTF
>TRBV6-1|TRBJ1-2|-|13
CASSEGKSWGYTF
>TRBV29-1|TRBJ1-2|-|18
CSVATGSFLADKGNGYTF
>TRBV18|TRBJ1-5|-|14
CASSPGQGGQPQHF
>TRBV7-9|TRBJ2-4|-|15
CASSLNEFGKNIQYF
>TRBV3-1/TRBV3-2|TRBJ1-3|-|17
CASSQDRGTASGNTIYF
>TRBV9|TRBJ2-1|-|17
CASSVVGTRGVYNEQFF
>TRBV5-8|TRBJ1-6|-|17
CASSLARQGQDNSPLHF
>TRBV7-9|TRBJ1-2|-|13
CASSIQGAHGYTF
>TRBV6-1|TRBJ2-4|-|15
CASSDQGLAKNIQYF
>TRBV20-1|TRBJ2-2|-|13
CSASRGNTGELFF
>TRBV7-9|TRBJ1-5|few|14
CASSLDRGDQPQHF
>TRBV7-3|TRBJ1-2|-|16
CASSLTRTGSNYGYTF